The 8 T cell receptor beta chains presented below share a single source sample, sequenced in a study of blood T cell repertoires in COVID-19 (dated by TCRdb to about 2020). Libraries were prepared through the immunoSEQ multiplex PCR assay. TCRdb holds this immuneACCESS table with in-frame rearrangements only. Some clones are missing; in checked studies, unresolved V genes explain under half, and the rest has no known cause. The sample has 130,000 or so clones on record, about 88% of them singletons. The ten largest clones represent roughly 17% of the sample. Sequenced: peripheral blood. Receptor source: a woman of 80 years or more with acute or convalescent COVID-19.

The chain carries TRBV5-1 and TRBJ1-1; D call uncertain. V lost 0 bases and J 1 base, leaving 10 bases between the germline ends. This CDR3 has 15 residues. Germline CDR1 is SGHRS and CDR2 is YFSETQ. The CDR3 loop is CASSLAEGPNTEAFF. CDR3 DNA: TGCGCCAGCAGCTTGGCCGAGGGTCCGAACACTGAAGCTTTCTTT.

The chain carries TRBV11-2 and TRBJ1-1, with TRBD1 as a possible D gene (5 bases). The CDR3 runs 16 residues. V gave up 3 bases and J gave up 0 bases, with 14 bases separating them. Looked up from germline, CDR1 is SGHAT and CDR2 is FQNNGV. CDR3 sequence: CASSLEADRMNTEAFF. CDR3 coding DNA: TGTGCCAGCAGCTTGGAAGCTGACAGAATGAACACTGAAGCTTTCTTT.

V and J are TRBV19 and TRBJ2-1; possible D gene TRBD1, 6 bases. Germline-derived CDR1 and CDR2 are LNHDA and SQIVND (reference sequence). Trimming cost V 4 bases and J 0 bases, with 10 bases left between them. This CDR3 is built from 15 residues. This chain's CDR3 is CASSTTGVSYNEQFF. The CDR3 DNA reads as TGTGCCAGTAGTACGACAGGTGTCTCCTACAATGAGCAGTTCTTC.

The chain combines TRBV9 with TRBJ2-3; the match to TRBD1 covers 10 bases. This CDR3 is 16 amino acids long. Trimming took 0 bases from V and 3 from J; bases not matched to a gene: 4. Per germline, CDR1 SGDLS and CDR2 YYNGEE. The CDR3 spells CASSVDGTGVTDTQYF. The CDR3 nucleotides read TGTGCCAGCAGCGTAGACGGGACAGGGGTAACAGATACGCAGTATTTT.

In its sample, this clone was seen a few times. The chain couples TRBV7-9 to TRBJ2-7, with no clear D. Trimming removed 3 bases at V and 2 bases at J, with 8 bases between. The CDR3 contains 13 residues. CDR1 and CDR2 (germline): SEHNR, FQNEAQ (reference sequence). CDR3 sequence (DNA): TGTGCCAGCAGCTTGGCCACAACCTACGAGCAGTACTTC. It yields the protein CASSLATTYEQYF.

The chain combines TRBV18 with TRBJ2-7, with 11 bases that match TRBD2. In germline, CDR1 is KGHSH, CDR2 LQKENI. CDR3 size: 15 residues. V lost 6 bases, J lost 2 bases, and 6 bases stayed unmatched. The CDR3 nucleotides read TGTGCCAGCTCTGTCGTAGCGGGGGGGACCTACGAGCAGTACTTC. As protein: CASSVVAGGTYEQYF.

This clone was picked up one time. V usage is TRBV7-6 and J usage is TRBJ2-1; TRBD1 is a possible D gene (6 bases). The CDR3 runs to 15 residues. Germline lookup yields CDR1 SGHVS and CDR2 FNYEAQ. V lost 5 bases and J 4 bases, leaving 15 bases between the germline ends. This chain's CDR3 is CASSEGVSVYNEQFF. Here the CDR3 DNA reads TGTGCCAGCAGCGAGGGGGTAAGCGTGTACAATGAGCAGTTCTTC.

This rearrangement joins TRBV7-8 to TRBJ2-3, with 10 bases identical to TRBD2. The CDR3 length is 17 residues. The germline gives CDR1 SGHVS, CDR2 FQNEAQ. J lost 1 base, V lost 5 bases, and 9 bases had no gene match. In nucleotides, the CDR3 is TGTGCCAGCAGCCGGTGGAGCGGGAGGGCGGGCACAGATACGCAGTATTTT. Translated, it gives CASSRWSGRAGTDTQYF.